This TCR beta chain was documented in a study of T cell clonality in common variable immunodeficiency. Study conclusions and caveats: Reportedly, TCR beta sequences from common variable immunodeficiency showed fewer deletions and N-nucleotide insertions.

Method: immunoSEQ multiplex PCR; TCRdb's copy keeps in-frame clones and lacks some. The record shows more than 35,000 clones for this sample, with no singletons present. The CDR3 contains 17 residues. CDR1 SGHDN and CDR2 FVKESK come from the germline V gene. Unmatched junction bases numbered 8, after V lost 1 base and J lost 7 bases. The sample holds many counts of this clone. Its specificity is unknown. The read comes to an end 3 residues before the CDR3 does, leaving the germline J gene to fill in the end. The sequenced material came from peripheral blood mononuclear cells. The V and J genes are TRBV14 and TRBJ1-6, with 9 bases identical to TRBD1. The sequence came from a human donor with common variable immunodeficiency. The CDR3 sequence is CASSQARGTGKNSPLHF. The covered CDR3 bases are TGTGCCAGCAGCCAAGCTCGAGGGACAGGGAAAAATTCACCC.